These 8 T cell receptor beta chains share one sample of origin, sequenced in a study of shared clonotypes between healthy human individuals. Data came from immunoSEQ multiplex PCR; TCRdb stores just in-frame clones and leaves some out. Among some 1.5 million clones listed, roughly 98% were seen once. The sequenced sample was naive CD4+ T cells sorted from blood. Regarding subset: CD45RA+ positively selected. These TCRs come from a young man in good health.

The genes are TRBV6-4 and TRBJ1-2; a possible D gene is TRBD1 (6 bases). The CDR3 consists of 14 residues. Germline values: CDR1 MRHNA, CDR2 SNTAGT. V was pared by 5 bases and J by 6 bases, with 16 bases between. CDR3 coding DNA: TGTGCCAGCAGTCAGGACAGCTGGATTGATGGCTACACCTTC. It yields the protein CASSQDSWIDGYTF.

The chain uses TRBV6-1 and TRBJ2-7; no clear D. The CDR3 extends over 12 amino acids. Trimming shortened V by 4 bases and J by 8 bases, and 12 bases separated the two germline ends. Germline CDR1 is MNHNS and CDR2 is SASEGT. The CDR3 region has the DNA TGTGCCAGCAGTGTGAAATTTGATCAGCAGTACTTC. Its protein is CASSVKFDQQYF.

This clone was observed a single time. The chain links TRBV5-4 to TRBJ2-3; D not resolved. CDR3 length: 14 amino acids. The V gene lost 4 bases and the J gene lost 4 bases, with 13 bases spanning the gap. Germline V gives CDR1 SGHNT, CDR2 YYREEE (reference sequence). The CDR3 coding sequence is TGTGCCAGCAGCGGCCGGTACGGCGCAGATACGCAGTATTTT. Protein sequence: CASSGRYGADTQYF.

This clone occurred once. The chain couples TRBV5-4 to TRBJ2-2, with 10 bases matching TRBD1. CDR1 and CDR2 from the germline V gene are SGHNT and YYREEE (reference sequence). The ends lost 4 bases at V and 5 bases at J; junction bases unmatched: 5. The CDR3 runs 15 residues. CDR3 coding DNA: TGTGCCAGCAGCACCGACAGGGGGCGGACCGGGGAGCTGTTTTTT. It specifies CASSTDRGRTGELFF.

This sequence joins TRBV15 and TRBJ2-6, with D maybe TRBD1 (5 bases). This CDR3 is built from 14 residues. Germline assignment: CDR1 LNHNV and CDR2 YYDKDF (reference sequence). Trimming cost V 8 bases and J 0 bases, with 8 bases left between them. The chain's CDR3 is CATWGFSGANVLTF. CDR3 DNA sequence: TGTGCCACCTGGGGCTTCTCTGGGGCCAACGTCCTGACTTTC.

The gene calls are TRBV4-1 and TRBJ1-5; D is undetermined. The CDR3 has 15 amino acids. The ends were cut back, 5 bases at V and 6 bases at J, with 17 bases in the middle. Germline V gene data show CDR1 as MGHRA and CDR2 as YSYEKL. CDR3 in amino acids: CASSKTSAEPQPQHF. DNA for the CDR3: TGCGCCAGCAGCAAAACGTCGGCAGAACCTCAGCCCCAGCATTTT.

The chain has TRBV27 and TRBJ2-1; 7 bases line up with TRBD1. CDR1 and CDR2 from the germline V gene are MNHEY and SMNVEV (reference sequence). This CDR3 is built from 14 residues. V gave up 6 bases and J gave up 2 bases; unmatched junction bases: 4. The CDR3 DNA sequence: TGTGCCAGCAGAGAAGGGGGCGCCTACAATGAGCAGTTCTTC. Translation: CASREGGAYNEQFF.

The sample holds one count of this clone. This chain uses TRBV6-1 with TRBJ2-5, with 7 positions matching TRBD1. J lost 3 bases, V lost 4 bases, and 2 bases had no gene match. This CDR3 has 13 amino acids. Germline V CDR1 and CDR2: MNHNS, SASEGT. CDR3 loop: CASSGDSKETQYF. CDR3 nucleotide sequence: TGTGCCAGCAGTGGGGACAGCAAAGAGACCCAGTACTTC.